This T cell receptor (beta chain) comes out of a study of early T cells in non-severe SARS-CoV-2 infection. Overall study: Sequenced bulk RNA came from whole blood that was unsorted, and chains were unpaired. General study findings and limits: The study's VDJdb matching favored anti-spike CD8 responses and missed private and CD4 specificities.

The CDR3 contains 15 residues. Per germline, CDR1 MRHNA and CDR2 SNTAGT. Deletions cut 4 bases from V and 4 bases from J, with 11 bases between. This clonotype has at least ten counts. Its antigen is currently unknown. Researchers tagged individual cDNA molecules with unique molecular identifiers. Each CDR3 protein is one row after TCRdb ran MiXCR on the 5' RACE reads. The sample has approximately 73,000 distinct CDR3 sequences, approximately 11% seen once. Sequencing input: whole blood. This sequence was found in an adult who was a healthcare worker with PCR-confirmed SARS-CoV-2 infection or an uninfected control (not recorded which). The rearrangement uses TRBV6-4 and TRBJ2-6; possibly TRBD2 for D (6 bases). The CDR3 spells CASSVGGFGANVLTF. CDR3 sequence (DNA): TGTGCCAGCAGTGTGGGAGGCTTCGGGGCCAACGTCCTGACTTTC.